This TCR beta chain was observed in a study of cytomegalovirus exposure and HLA in healthy donors. About the study: Some 91 million unique TCRs from HLA-typed donors were held in an early release of data.

Concerning this clone: Its antigen is undetermined. An end of the junction differs from the germline gene, which may be a read error.

Regarding the study as a whole: CMV serostatus stood as the only immune exposure information on hand.

The V gene's germline CDR1 is MNHEY and CDR2 SMNVEV (reference sequence). This CDR3 has 16 residues. PCR primers comprised 60 Vbeta and 13 Jbeta primers. Authors' data handling: Later reanalysis found around 74 million unique TCR beta chains, roughly 9.9 million of them shared. Data came from immunoSEQ multiplex PCR; TCRdb stores just in-frame clones and leaves some out. D and trimming come from the DNA, and the V and J calls and clone size come from that table. The data hold under 200,000 clones, with around 80% observed a single time. The chain combines TRBV27 with TRBJ1-1, with no clear D. The sequencing sample was made of PBMCs. This receptor was taken from a human donor in good health. The CDR3 bases are TGTGTCAGCAGCCCAACCCGGGCCCCGGGGTACACTGAAGCTTTCTTT. Its protein is CVSSPTRAPGYTEAFF.